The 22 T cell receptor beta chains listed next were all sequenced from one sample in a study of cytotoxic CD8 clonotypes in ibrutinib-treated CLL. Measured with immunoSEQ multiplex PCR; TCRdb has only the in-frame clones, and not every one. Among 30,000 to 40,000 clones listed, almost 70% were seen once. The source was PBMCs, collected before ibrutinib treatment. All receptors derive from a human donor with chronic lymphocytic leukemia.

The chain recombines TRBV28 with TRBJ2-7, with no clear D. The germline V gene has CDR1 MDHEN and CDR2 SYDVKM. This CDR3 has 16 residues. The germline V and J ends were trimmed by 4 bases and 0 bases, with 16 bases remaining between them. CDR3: CASSSGSFYSSYEQYF. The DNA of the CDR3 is TGTGCCAGCAGTTCCGGGTCCTTTTATAGCTCCTACGAGCAGTACTTC.

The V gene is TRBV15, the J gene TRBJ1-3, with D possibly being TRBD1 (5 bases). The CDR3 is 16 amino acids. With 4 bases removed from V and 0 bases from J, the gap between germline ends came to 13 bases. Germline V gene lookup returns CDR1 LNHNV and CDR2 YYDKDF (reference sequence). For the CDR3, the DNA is TGTGCCACCAGCATTAAGACAGTTCCCTCTGGAAACACCATATATTTT. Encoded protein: CATSIKTVPSGNTIYF.

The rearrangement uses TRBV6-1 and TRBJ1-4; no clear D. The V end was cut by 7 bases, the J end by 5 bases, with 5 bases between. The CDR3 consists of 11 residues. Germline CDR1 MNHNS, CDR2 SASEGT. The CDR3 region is CASKGNEKLFF. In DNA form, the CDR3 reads TGTGCCAGCAAAGGAAATGAAAAACTGTTTTTT.

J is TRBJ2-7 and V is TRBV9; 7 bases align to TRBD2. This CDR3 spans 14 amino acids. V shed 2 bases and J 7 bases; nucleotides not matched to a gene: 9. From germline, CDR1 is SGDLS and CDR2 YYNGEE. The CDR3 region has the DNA TGTGCCAGCAGCGTTGCTAGCGGTCCCGGGGAGCAGTACTTC. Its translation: CASSVASGPGEQYF. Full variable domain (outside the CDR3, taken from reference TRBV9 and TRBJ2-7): DSGVTQTPKHLITATGQRVTLRCSPRSGDLSVYWYQQSLDQGLQFLIQYYNGEERAKGNILERFSAQQFPDLHSELNLSSLELGDSALYFCASSVASGPGEQYFGPGTRLTVT.

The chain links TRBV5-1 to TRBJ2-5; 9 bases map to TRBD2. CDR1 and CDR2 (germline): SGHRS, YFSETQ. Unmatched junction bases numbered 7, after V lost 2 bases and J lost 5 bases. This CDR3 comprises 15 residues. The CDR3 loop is CASSFDAGGAETQYF. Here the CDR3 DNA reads TGCGCCAGCAGCTTCGACGCGGGGGGGGCCGAGACCCAGTACTTC.

The DNA for the CDR3 is TGTGCCAGCGGGTGGGACAGGGCGGGGGAGCAGTACTTC. It is translated as CASGWDRAGEQYF. The chain recombines TRBV2 with TRBJ2-7, with 9 bases aligning to TRBD1. This CDR3 contains 13 residues. V was pared by 8 bases and J by 7 bases, with 9 bases of the junction left unmatched. Per germline, CDR1 SNHLY and CDR2 FYNNEI.

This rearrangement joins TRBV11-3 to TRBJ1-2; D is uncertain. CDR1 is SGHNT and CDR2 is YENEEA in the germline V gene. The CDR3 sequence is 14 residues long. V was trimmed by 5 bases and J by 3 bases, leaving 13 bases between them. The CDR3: CASSRTGGDYGYTF. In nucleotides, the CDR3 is TGTGCCAGCAGCCGGACTGGCGGGGACTATGGCTACACCTTC.

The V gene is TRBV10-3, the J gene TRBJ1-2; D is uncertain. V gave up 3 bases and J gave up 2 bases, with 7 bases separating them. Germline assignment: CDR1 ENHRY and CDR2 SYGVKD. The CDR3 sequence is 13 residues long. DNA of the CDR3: TGTGCCATCAGTGAAGGAGGGAACTATGGCTACACCTTC. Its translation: CAISEGGNYGYTF.

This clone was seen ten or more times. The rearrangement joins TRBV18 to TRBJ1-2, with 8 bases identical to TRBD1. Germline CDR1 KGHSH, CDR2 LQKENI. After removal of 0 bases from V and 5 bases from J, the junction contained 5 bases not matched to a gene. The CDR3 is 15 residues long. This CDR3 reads CASSPPQGAGYGYTF. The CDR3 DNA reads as TGTGCCAGCTCACCACCGCAGGGGGCTGGTTATGGCTACACCTTC.

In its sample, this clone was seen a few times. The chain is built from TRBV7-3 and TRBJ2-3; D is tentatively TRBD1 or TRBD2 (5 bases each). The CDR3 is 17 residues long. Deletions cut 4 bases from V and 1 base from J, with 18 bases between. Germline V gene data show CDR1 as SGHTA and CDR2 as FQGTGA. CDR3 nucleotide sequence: TGTGCCAGCAGCTCATTAACAGAGGGGCCACGCACAGATACGCAGTATTTT. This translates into CASSSLTEGPRTDTQYF.

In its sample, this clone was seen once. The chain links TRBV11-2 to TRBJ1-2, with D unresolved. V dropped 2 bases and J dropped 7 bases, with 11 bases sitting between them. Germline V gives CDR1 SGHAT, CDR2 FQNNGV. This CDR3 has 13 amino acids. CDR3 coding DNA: TGTGCCAGCAGCTTACGGGAGTTTGGTGGCTACACCTTC. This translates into CASSLREFGGYTF.

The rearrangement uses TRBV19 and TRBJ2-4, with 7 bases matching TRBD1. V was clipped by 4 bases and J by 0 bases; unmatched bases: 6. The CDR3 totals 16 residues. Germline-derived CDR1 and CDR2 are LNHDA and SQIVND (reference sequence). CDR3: CASSKPQGLAKNIQYF. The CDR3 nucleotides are TGTGCCAGTAGTAAGCCACAGGGGCTAGCCAAAAACATTCAGTACTTC.

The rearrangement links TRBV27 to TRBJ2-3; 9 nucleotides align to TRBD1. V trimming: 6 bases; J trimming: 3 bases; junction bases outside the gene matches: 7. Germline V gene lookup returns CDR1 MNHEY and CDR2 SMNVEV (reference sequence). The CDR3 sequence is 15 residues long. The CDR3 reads CASSLGTGFTDTQYF. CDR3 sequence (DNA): TGTGCCAGCAGCCTCGGGACAGGGTTTACAGATACGCAGTATTTT.

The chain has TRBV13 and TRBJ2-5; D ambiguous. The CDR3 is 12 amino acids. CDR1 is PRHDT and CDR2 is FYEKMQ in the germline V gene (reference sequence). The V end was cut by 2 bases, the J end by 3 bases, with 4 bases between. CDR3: CASSLREETQYF. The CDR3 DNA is TGTGCCAGCAGCTTACGCGAAGAGACCCAGTACTTC.

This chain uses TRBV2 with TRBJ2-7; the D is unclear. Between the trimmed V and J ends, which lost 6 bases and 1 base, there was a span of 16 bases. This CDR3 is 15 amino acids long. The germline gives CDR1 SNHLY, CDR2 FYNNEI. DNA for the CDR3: TGTGCCAGCAGGCACGTTAAATTGGGTTCCTACGAGCAGTACTTC. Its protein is CASRHVKLGSYEQYF.

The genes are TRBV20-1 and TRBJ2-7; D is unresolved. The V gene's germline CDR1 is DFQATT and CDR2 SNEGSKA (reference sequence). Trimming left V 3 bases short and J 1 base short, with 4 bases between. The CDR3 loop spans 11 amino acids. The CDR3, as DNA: TGCAGTGCTAGTTATTCCTACGAGCAGTACTTC. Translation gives CSASYSYEQYF.

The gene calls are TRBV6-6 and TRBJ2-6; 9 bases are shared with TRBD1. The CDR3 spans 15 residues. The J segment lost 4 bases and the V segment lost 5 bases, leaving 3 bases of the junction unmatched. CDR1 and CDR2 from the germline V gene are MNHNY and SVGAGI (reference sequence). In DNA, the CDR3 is TGTGCCAGCAGTCGGACAGGGGAAGGGGCCAACGTCCTGACTTTC. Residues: CASSRTGEGANVLTF.

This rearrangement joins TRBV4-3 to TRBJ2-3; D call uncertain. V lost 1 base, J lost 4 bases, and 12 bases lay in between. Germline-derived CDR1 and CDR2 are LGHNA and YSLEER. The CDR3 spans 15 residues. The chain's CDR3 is CASSQGGRPADTQYF. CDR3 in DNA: TGCGCCAGCAGCCAAGGTGGAAGGCCAGCAGATACGCAGTATTTT.

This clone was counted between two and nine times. CDR3 sequence (DNA): TGCGCCAGCAGCTTAGGAGCGGGGGGCCCAGCCTCCGGCACAGATACGCAGTATTTT. Amino acid sequence: CASSLGAGGPASGTDTQYF. The chain joins TRBV5-1 to TRBJ2-3, with 9 bases fitting TRBD2. Germline-derived CDR1 and CDR2 are SGHRS and YFSETQ. Unmatched junction bases numbered 14, after V lost 2 bases and J lost 1 base. The CDR3 covers 19 residues. Full variable domain (missing parts from reference TRBV5-1 and TRBJ2-3): KAGVTQTPRYLIKTRGQQVTLSCSPISGHRSVSWYQQTPGQGLQFLFEYFSETQRNKGNFPGRFSGRQFSNSRSEMNVSTLELGDSALYLCASSLGAGGPASGTDTQYFGPGTRLTVL.

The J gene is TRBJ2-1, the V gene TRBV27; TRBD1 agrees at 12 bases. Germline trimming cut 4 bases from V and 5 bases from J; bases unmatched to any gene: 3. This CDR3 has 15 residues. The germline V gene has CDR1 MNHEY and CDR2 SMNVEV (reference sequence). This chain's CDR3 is CASSWDRGLDNEQFF. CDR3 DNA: TGTGCCAGCAGTTGGGACAGGGGGCTTGACAATGAGCAGTTCTTC.

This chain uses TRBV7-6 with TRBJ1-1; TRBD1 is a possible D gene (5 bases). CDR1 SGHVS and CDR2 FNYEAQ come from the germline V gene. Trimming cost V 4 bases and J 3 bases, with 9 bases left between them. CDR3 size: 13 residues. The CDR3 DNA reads TGTGCCAGCAGCTCGACAGTGGACACTGAAGCTTTCTTT. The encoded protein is CASSSTVDTEAFF.

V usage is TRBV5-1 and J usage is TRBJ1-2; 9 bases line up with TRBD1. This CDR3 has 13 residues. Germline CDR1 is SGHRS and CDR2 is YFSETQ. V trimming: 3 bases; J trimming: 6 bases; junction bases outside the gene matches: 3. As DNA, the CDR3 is TGCGCCAGCAGCTGGGACAGGGTCCATGGCTACACCTTC. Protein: CASSWDRVHGYTF.